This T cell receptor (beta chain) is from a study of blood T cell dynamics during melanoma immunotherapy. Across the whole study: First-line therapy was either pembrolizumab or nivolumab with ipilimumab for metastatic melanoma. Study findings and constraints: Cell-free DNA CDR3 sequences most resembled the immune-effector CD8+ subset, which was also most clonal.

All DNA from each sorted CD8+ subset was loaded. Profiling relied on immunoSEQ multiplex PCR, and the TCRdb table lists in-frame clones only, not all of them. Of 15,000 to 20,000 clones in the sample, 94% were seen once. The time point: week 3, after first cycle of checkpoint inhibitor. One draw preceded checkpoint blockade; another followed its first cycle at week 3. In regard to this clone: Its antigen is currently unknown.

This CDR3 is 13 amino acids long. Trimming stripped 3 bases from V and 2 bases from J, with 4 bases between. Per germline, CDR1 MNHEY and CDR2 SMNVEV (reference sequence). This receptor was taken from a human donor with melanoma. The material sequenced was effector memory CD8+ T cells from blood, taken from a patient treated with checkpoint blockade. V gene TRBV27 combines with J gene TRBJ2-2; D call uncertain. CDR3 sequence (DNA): TGTGCCAGCAGTTTCATTAACACCGGGGAGCTGTTTTTT. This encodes CASSFINTGELFF.